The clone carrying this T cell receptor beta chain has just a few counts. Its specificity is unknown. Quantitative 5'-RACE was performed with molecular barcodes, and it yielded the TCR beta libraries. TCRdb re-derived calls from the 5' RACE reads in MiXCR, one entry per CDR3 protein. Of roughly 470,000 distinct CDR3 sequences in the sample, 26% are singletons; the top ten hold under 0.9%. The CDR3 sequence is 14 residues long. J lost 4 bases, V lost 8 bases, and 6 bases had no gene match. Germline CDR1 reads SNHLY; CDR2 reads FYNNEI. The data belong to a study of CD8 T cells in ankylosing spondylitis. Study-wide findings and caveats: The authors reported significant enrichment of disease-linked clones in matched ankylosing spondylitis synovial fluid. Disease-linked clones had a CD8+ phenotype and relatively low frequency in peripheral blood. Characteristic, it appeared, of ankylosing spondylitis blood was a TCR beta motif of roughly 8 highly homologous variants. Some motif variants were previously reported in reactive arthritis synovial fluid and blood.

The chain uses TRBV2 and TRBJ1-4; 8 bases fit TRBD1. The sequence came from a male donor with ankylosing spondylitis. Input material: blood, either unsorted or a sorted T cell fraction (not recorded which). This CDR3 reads CASRRQGLNEKLFF. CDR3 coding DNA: TGTGCCAGCCGCAGACAGGGGCTTAATGAAAAACTGTTTTTT.